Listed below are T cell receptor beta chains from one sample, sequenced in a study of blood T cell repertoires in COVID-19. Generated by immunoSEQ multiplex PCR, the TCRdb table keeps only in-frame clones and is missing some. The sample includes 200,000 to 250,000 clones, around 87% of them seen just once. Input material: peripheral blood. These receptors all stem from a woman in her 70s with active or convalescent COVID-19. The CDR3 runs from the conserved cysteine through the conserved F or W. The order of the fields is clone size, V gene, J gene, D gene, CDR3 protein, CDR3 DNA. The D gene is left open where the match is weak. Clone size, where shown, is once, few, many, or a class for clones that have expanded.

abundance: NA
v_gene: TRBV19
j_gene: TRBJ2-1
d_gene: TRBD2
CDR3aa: CATSGRGGSYNEQFF
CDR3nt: TGTGCCACCAGTGGGCGGGGGGGCTCCTACAATGAGCAGTTCTTC

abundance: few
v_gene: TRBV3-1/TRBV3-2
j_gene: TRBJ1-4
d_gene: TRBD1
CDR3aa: CASSQSGQGQNEKLFF
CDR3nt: TGTGCCAGCAGCCAATCCGGACAGGGACAGAATGAAAAACTGTTTTTT

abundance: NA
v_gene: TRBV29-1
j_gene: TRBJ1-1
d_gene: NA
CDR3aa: CSVQGNTEAFF
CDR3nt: TGCAGCGTACAGGGGAACACTGAAGCTTTCTTT

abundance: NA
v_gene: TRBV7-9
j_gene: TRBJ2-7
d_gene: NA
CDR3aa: CASSLLGARYEQYF
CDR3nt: TGTGCCAGCAGCTTATTAGGGGCGCGGTACGAGCAGTACTTC

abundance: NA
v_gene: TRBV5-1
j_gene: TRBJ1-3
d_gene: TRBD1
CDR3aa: CASSRGQTGNTIYF
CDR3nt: TGCGCCAGCAGCCGGGGACAGACTGGAAACACCATATATTTT

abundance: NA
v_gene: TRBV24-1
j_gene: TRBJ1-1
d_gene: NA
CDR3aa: CATSKGGKSTEAFF
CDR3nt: TGTGCCACCAGTAAAGGGGGTAAGTCGACTGAAGCTTTCTTT

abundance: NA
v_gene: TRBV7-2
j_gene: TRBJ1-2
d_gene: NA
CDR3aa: CASSPMAYGYTF
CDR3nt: TGTGCCAGCAGTCCCATGGCCTATGGCTACACCTTC

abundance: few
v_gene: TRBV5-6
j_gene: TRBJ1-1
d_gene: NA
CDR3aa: CASSFTGIGTEAFF
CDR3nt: TGTGCCAGCAGCTTCACAGGGATAGGCACTGAAGCTTTCTTT

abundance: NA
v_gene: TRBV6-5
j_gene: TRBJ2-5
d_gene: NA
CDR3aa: CASSYFGGETQYF
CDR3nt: TGTGCCAGCAGTTACTTTGGGGGGGAGACCCAGTACTTC

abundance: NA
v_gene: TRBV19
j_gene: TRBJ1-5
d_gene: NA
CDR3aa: CASSPRAAGEPQHF
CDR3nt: TGTGCCAGTAGTCCCCGGGCAGCGGGGGAGCCCCAGCATTTT

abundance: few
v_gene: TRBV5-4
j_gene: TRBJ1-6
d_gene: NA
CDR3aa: CASSTIRGGRSPLHF
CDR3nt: TGTGCCAGCAGCACTATCAGGGGAGGGAGATCACCCCTCCACTTT

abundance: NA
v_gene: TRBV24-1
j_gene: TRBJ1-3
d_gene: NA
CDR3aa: CATYGEFSGNTIYF
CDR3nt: TGTGCCACCTACGGGGAGTTTTCTGGAAACACCATATATTTT

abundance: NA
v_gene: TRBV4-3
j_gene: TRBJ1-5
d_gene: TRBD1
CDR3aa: CASSQRQGGQPQHF
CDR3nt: TGCGCCAGCAGCCAGCGACAGGGTGGGCAGCCCCAGCATTTT

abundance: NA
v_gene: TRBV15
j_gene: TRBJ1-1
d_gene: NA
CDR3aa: CATSSWETDTEAFF
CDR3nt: TGTGCCACCAGCAGTTGGGAGACGGACACTGAAGCTTTCTTT

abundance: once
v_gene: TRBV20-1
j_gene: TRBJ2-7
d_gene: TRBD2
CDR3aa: CSASAGTKGEQYF
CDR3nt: TGCAGTGCTAGTGCCGGGACTAAAGGGGAGCAGTACTTC

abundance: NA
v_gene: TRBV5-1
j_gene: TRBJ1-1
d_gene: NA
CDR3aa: CASSEGRSMNTEAFF
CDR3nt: TGCGCCAGCAGCGAGGGTCGATCCATGAACACTGAAGCTTTCTTT

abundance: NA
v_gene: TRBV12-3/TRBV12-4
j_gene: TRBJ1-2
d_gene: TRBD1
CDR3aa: CASSRDREYGYTF
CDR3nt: TGTGCCAGCAGTCGGGACAGGGAGTATGGCTACACCTTC

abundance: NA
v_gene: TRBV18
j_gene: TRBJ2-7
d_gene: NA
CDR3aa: CASSPPADSYEQYF
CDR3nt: TGTGCCAGCTCACCACCGGCAGACTCCTACGAGCAGTACTTC

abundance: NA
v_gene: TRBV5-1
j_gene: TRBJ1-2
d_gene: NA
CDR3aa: CASSLEAAGYGYTF
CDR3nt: TGCGCCAGCAGCTTGGAAGCCGCAGGGTATGGCTACACCTTC

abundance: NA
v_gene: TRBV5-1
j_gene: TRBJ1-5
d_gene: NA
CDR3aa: CASSEGQPNQPQHF
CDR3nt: TGCGCCAGCAGCGAAGGACAACCCAATCAGCCCCAGCATTTT

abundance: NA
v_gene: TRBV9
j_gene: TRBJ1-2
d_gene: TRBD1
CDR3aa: CARRPGATGGGYGYTF
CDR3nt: TGTGCCCGCAGGCCTGGGGCGACAGGGGGGGGCTATGGCTACACCTTC

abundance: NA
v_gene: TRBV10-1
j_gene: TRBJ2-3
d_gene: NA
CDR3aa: CASSPGSGYTQYF
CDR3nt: TGCGCCAGCAGCCCGGGGTCGGGCTATACGCAGTATTTT

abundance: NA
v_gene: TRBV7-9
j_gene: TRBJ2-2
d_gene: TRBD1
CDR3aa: CASSSPGGSNTGELFF
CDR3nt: TGTGCCAGCAGCTCACCAGGGGGCTCCAACACCGGGGAGCTGTTTTTT

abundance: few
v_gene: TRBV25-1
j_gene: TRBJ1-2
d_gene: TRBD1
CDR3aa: CASSITGGGYTF
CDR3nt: TGTGCCAGCAGTATAACAGGGGGCGGCTACACCTTC

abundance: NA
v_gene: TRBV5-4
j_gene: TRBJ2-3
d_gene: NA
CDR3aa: CASSLTGSTDTQYF
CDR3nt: TGTGCCAGCAGCTTGACGGGGAGCACAGATACGCAGTATTTT

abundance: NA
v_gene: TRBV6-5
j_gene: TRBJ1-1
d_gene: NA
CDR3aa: CASHLQGNTEAFF
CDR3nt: TGTGCCAGCCATCTCCAGGGGAACACTGAAGCTTTCTTT

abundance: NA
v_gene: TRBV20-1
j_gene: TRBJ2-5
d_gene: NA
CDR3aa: CSASLTAWETQYF
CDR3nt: TGCAGTGCTAGTCTGACAGCTTGGGAGACCCAGTACTTC

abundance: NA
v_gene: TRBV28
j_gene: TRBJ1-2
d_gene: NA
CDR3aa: CASSLARVNYGYTF
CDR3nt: TGTGCCAGCAGTTTAGCCCGAGTGAACTATGGCTACACCTTC

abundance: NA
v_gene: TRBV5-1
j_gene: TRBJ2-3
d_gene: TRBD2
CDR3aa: CASSLAPSLAGATDTQYF
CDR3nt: TGCGCCAGCAGCTTGGCCCCTTCACTAGCGGGGGCCACAGATACGCAGTATTTT

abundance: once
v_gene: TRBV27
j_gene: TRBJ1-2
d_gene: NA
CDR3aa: CASSPGGGPYGYTF
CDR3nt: TGTGCCAGCAGTCCCGGCGGAGGGCCCTATGGCTACACCTTC

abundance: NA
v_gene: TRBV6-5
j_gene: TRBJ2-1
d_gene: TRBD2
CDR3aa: CASRGGSSSYNEQFF
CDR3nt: TGTGCCAGCAGGGGGGGGTCCAGCTCCTACAATGAGCAGTTCTTC

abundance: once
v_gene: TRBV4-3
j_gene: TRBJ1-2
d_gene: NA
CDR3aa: CASSQDRGAGSGYTF
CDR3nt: TGCGCCAGCAGCCAAGACCGAGGGGCCGGGAGCGGCTACACCTTC

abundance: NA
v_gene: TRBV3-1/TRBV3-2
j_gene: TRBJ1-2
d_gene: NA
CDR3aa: CASSPQGRDGYTF
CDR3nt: TGTGCCAGCAGCCCACAGGGTAGGGATGGCTACACCTTC

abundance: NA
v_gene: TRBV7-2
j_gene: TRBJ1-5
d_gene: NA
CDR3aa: CASSLIGVNQPQHF
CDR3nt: TGTGCCAGCAGCTTAATAGGGGTTAATCAGCCCCAGCATTTT

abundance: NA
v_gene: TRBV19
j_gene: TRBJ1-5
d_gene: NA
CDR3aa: CASYQGSGRGQPQHF
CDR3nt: TGTGCCAGTTACCAGGGGTCGGGCAGGGGTCAGCCCCAGCATTTT

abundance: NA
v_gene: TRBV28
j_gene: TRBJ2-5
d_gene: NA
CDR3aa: CASSLPQGGETQYF
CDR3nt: TGTGCCAGCAGTTTACCCCAAGGGGGTGAGACCCAGTACTTC

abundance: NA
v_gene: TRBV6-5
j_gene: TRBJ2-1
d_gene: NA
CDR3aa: CASSYRGMRFYNEQFF
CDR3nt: TGTGCCAGCAGTTACCGAGGGATGAGGTTCTACAATGAGCAGTTCTTC

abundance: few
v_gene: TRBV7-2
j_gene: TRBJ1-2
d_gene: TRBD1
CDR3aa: CASSLSSQGAVGYTF
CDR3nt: TGTGCCAGCAGCTTGTCCTCGCAGGGGGCGGTAGGCTACACCTTC

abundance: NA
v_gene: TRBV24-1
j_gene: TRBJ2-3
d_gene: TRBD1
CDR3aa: CATSDGDRGFADTQYF
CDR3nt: TGTGCCACCAGTGACGGGGACAGGGGGTTCGCTGATACGCAGTATTTT

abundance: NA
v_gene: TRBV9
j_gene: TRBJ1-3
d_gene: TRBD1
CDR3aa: CASSETLQGGADTIYF
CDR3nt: TGTGCCAGCAGCGAGACCCTACAGGGGGGTGCAGACACCATATATTTT

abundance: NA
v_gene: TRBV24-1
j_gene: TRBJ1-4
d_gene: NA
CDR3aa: CATSDPGEKLFF
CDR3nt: TGTGCCACCAGTGATCCCGGTGAAAAACTGTTTTTT

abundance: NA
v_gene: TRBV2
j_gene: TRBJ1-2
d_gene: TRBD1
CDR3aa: CASLRDRAYGYTF
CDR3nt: TGTGCCAGCCTAAGGGACAGAGCCTATGGCTACACCTTC

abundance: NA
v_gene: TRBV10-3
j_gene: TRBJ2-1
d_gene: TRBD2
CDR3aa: CAIRRTSGGAGEQFF
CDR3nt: TGTGCCATCAGGCGGACTAGCGGGGGTGCGGGTGAGCAGTTCTTC

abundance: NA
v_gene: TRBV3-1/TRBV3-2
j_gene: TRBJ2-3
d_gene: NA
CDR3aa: CASSQVRLQGSDTQYF
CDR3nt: TGTGCCAGCAGCCAAGTTCGGTTGCAGGGTTCAGATACGCAGTATTTT

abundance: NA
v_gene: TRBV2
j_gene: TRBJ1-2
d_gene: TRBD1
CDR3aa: CASGDRGYGYTF
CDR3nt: TGTGCCAGCGGGGACAGGGGCTATGGCTACACCTTC

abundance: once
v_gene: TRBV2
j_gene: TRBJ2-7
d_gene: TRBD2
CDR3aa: CASSDSGRSSYEQYF
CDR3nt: TGTGCCAGCAGTGATAGCGGGCGGAGCTCCTACGAGCAGTACTTC

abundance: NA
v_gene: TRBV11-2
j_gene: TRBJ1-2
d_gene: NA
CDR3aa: CASSPQGVRYTF
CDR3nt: TGTGCCAGCAGCCCCCAAGGGGTCCGCTACACCTTC

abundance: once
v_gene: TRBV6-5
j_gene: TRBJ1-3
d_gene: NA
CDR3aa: CASSTNRGNTIYF
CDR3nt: TGTGCCAGCAGCACCAACAGGGGAAACACCATATATTTT

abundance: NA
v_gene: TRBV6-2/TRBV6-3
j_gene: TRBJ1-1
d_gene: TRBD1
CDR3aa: CASSDRGRLRFEAFF
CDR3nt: TGTGCCAGCAGTGACAGGGGGCGCTTAAGGTTTGAAGCTTTCTTT

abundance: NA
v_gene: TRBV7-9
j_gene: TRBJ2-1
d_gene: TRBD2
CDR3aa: CASTRVLAGVGSYNEQFF
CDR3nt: TGTGCCAGCACCCGGGTGCTAGCGGGGGTAGGTTCCTACAATGAGCAGTTCTTC

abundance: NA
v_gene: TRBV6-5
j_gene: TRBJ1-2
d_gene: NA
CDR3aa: CASTWEGSNYGYTF
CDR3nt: TGTGCCAGCACCTGGGAGGGTTCTAACTATGGCTACACCTTC

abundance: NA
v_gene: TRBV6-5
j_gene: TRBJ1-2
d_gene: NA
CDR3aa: CASSPLAGGRQGYTF
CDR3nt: TGTGCCAGCAGCCCCCTGGCAGGCGGGAGACAGGGCTACACCTTC

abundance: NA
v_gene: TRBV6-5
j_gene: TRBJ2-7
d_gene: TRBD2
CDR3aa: CASSSPGGEQYF
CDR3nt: TGTGCCAGCAGTTCCCCGGGAGGGGAGCAGTACTTC